The 18 T cell receptor beta chains presented below share a single source sample, sequenced in a study of T cells in localized non-small cell lung cancer. Assay: immunoSEQ multiplex PCR; the TCRdb copy retains only in-frame clones and omits some. The sample contains around 41,000 clones, almost 90% of which appear only once. Sequencing was performed on peripheral blood, taken before any cancer treatment. These receptors all stem from a female donor at least 60 years old with stage I squamous cell lung carcinoma.

The chain links TRBV2 to TRBJ2-5, with TRBD1 matching 9 bases. Germline CDR1 and CDR2: SNHLY and FYNNEI. J gave up 4 bases and V 3 bases, and 9 bases lay outside the gene matches. The CDR3 is 16 amino acids. The CDR3: CASSDVQGALAETQYF. In nucleotides, the CDR3 is TGTGCCAGCAGTGACGTACAGGGGGCGCTTGCAGAGACCCAGTACTTC.

The chain uses TRBV6-6 and TRBJ1-1; 8 nucleotides line up with TRBD1. With V trimmed by 2 bases and J by 9 bases, 8 bases remained unmatched. The CDR3 is 14 residues long. CDR1 MNHNY and CDR2 SVGAGI come from the germline V gene (reference sequence). The CDR3 loop reads CASSYGATRGQAFF. The CDR3 DNA reads TGTGCCAGCAGTTACGGCGCCACCAGGGGGCAAGCTTTCTTT.

The V and J genes are TRBV6-5 and TRBJ1-5, with D maybe TRBD1 (6 bases). Per germline, CDR1 MNHEY and CDR2 SVGAGI. The CDR3 loop spans 15 amino acids. V gave up 0 bases and J gave up 5 bases, with 11 bases separating them. The CDR3 loop is CASSYSQGPHQPQHF. The CDR3 region has the DNA TGTGCCAGCAGTTACTCGCAGGGGCCGCATCAGCCCCAGCATTTT.

This chain joins TRBV11-2 and TRBJ2-1; TRBD2 aligns across 7 bases. The CDR3 is 16 residues long. Germline assignment: CDR1 SGHAT and CDR2 FQNNGV. V was pared by 5 bases and J by 5 bases, with 12 bases of the junction left unmatched. The CDR3 reads CASSLFGGFEDNEQFF. Here the CDR3 DNA reads TGTGCCAGCAGCCTATTCGGGGGGTTCGAGGACAATGAGCAGTTCTTC.

The chain joins TRBV19 to TRBJ2-5, with 15 bases identical to TRBD2. CDR3 size: 17 residues. Germline trimming cut 3 bases from V and 1 base from J; bases unmatched to any gene: 3. Germline values: CDR1 LNHDA, CDR2 SQIVND (reference sequence). As DNA, the CDR3 is TGTGCCAGTAGTATTCCGGGACTAGCGGGAGGCCAAGAGACCCAGTACTTC. Protein sequence: CASSIPGLAGGQETQYF.

The V gene is TRBV29-1, the J gene TRBJ2-5; D perhaps matches TRBD2 (6 bases). Trimming cost V 7 bases and J 5 bases, with 17 bases left between them. Germline-derived CDR1 and CDR2 are SQVTM and ANQGSEA. This CDR3 has 13 amino acids. This chain's CDR3 is CSAGNGGSETQYF. The CDR3 DNA is TGCAGCGCCGGAAATGGGGGGAGTGAGACCCAGTACTTC.

The chain joins TRBV7-6 to TRBJ2-2, with D tentatively TRBD1 (5 bases). Trimming took 1 base from V and 5 from J, leaving 8 bases between them. The CDR3 is made up of 14 amino acids. Per the germline V gene, CDR1 is SGHVS and CDR2 is FNYEAQ. In DNA form, the CDR3 reads TGTGCCAGCAGCTTAGGGACACCGACCGGGGAGCTGTTTTTT. Its protein product is CASSLGTPTGELFF. Filled out from reference TRBV7-6 and TRBJ2-2, the complete variable domain reads GAGVSQSPRYKVTKRGQDVALRCDPISGHVSLYWYRQALGQGPEFLTYFNYEAQQDKSGLPNDRFSAERPEGSISTLTIQRTEQRDSAMYRCASSLGTPTGELFFGEGSRLTVL.

In its sample, this clone was seen a few times. V usage is TRBV7-9 and J usage is TRBJ2-7, with 11 bases identical to TRBD2. The CDR3 sequence is 16 residues long. CDR1 and CDR2 from the germline V gene are SEHNR and FQNEAQ (reference sequence). V lost 5 bases and J lost 4; bases outside the gene matches: 10. The CDR3 here is CASSATTSGRLYEQYF. In nucleotides, the CDR3 is TGTGCCAGCAGCGCGACAACTAGCGGGAGACTATACGAGCAGTACTTC.

The CDR3 is CASSRDPTSKSYNEQFF. In nucleotides, the CDR3 is TGTGCCAGCAGCCGAGACCCGACCAGCAAATCCTACAATGAGCAGTTCTTC. The chain is built from TRBV5-4 and TRBJ2-1; D gene unclear. V lost 4 bases and J lost 1, with 18 bases in between. CDR1 and CDR2 (germline): SGHNT, YYREEE (reference sequence). This CDR3 is 17 amino acids long.

This sequence joins TRBV7-3 and TRBJ2-3, with 8 positions matching TRBD2. Trimming took 0 bases from V and 8 from J; bases not matched to a gene: 10. The CDR3 is made up of 16 amino acids. The germline CDR1 and CDR2 sequences are SGHTA and FQGTGA. CDR3 in DNA: TGTGCCAGCAGCTTAACGGGCGGTCCCCGGGGGGGTACGCAGTATTTT. This gives the protein CASSLTGGPRGGTQYF.

This clone was counted once. The chain carries TRBV29-1 and TRBJ1-2; 8 bases are shared with TRBD1. Germline CDR1 SQVTM, CDR2 ANQGSEA. V dropped 7 bases and J dropped 2; count of bases not matched to a gene: 6. The CDR3 is made up of 13 amino acids. The chain's CDR3 is CSARQGQNYGYTF. As DNA, the CDR3 is TGCAGCGCCCGACAGGGGCAAAACTATGGCTACACCTTC.

The chain uses TRBV4-3 and TRBJ2-1, with TRBD2 matching 9 bases. The CDR3 is 13 amino acids. Per the germline V gene, CDR1 is LGHNA and CDR2 is YSLEER. V shed 3 bases and J 10 bases; nucleotides not matched to a gene: 4. The chain's CDR3 is CASSHAGLAEQFF. The CDR3 DNA reads TGCGCCAGCAGCCACGCCGGACTAGCGGAGCAGTTCTTC.

The chain recombines TRBV2 with TRBJ2-2; no reliable D call. Germline V lookup: CDR1 SNHLY, CDR2 FYNNEI. Trimming left V 3 bases short and J 5 bases short, with 1 base between. The CDR3 sequence is 11 residues long. In DNA form, the CDR3 reads TGTGCCAGCAGTGAGACCGGGGAGCTGTTTTTT. Protein product: CASSETGELFF. Filled out from reference TRBV2 and TRBJ2-2, the complete variable domain reads EPEVTQTPSHQVTQMGQEVILRCVPISNHLYFYWYRQILGQKVEFLVSFYNNEISEKSEIFDDQFSVERPDGSNFTLKIRSTKLEDSAMYFCASSETGELFFGEGSRLTVL.

This clone was seen more than once but under ten times. The chain recombines TRBV9 with TRBJ1-1; 8 bases agree with TRBD1. V lost 2 bases and J lost 4; bases outside the gene matches: 7. The CDR3 consists of 15 residues. Looked up from germline, CDR1 is SGDLS and CDR2 is YYNGEE. CDR3 bases: TGTGCCAGCAGCGTTTCAGGACAGGGATTCACTGAAGCTTTCTTT. Its translation: CASSVSGQGFTEAFF.

The rearrangement joins TRBV19 to TRBJ1-2, with a possible D match to TRBD1 (6 bases). Per the germline V gene, CDR1 is LNHDA and CDR2 is SQIVND (reference sequence). V lost 3 bases and J 7 bases, leaving 24 bases between the germline ends. This CDR3 is built from 17 residues. CDR3 sequence reads: CASSIPLGTSGSFGYTF. Here the CDR3 DNA reads TGTGCCAGTAGTATCCCACTCGGGACATCCGGGAGCTTTGGCTACACCTTC.

This clone has more than one count but fewer than ten. The chain links TRBV29-1 to TRBJ1-4, with D hard to call. Germline V gives CDR1 SQVTM, CDR2 ANQGSEA. The CDR3 contains 14 residues. The ends were cut back, 4 bases at V and 0 bases at J, with 9 bases in the middle. The CDR3 DNA reads TGCAGCGTTGGTGGGGTTTCAACTAATGAAAAACTGTTTTTT. This gives the protein CSVGGVSTNEKLFF.

The V gene is TRBV15, the J gene TRBJ2-1, with D unclear. V gave up 4 bases and J gave up 4 bases, with 8 bases separating them. Germline V CDR1 and CDR2: LNHNV, YYDKDF (reference sequence). This CDR3 spans 13 amino acids. The CDR3 spells CATSTAPYNEQFF. The CDR3 DNA reads as TGTGCCACCAGCACGGCTCCGTACAATGAGCAGTTCTTC.

In this sample, this clone turned up once. At the DNA level, this CDR3 is encoded by other sequences in the same sample as well. This sequence joins TRBV30 and TRBJ2-2; TRBD1 might be the D (6 bases). Trimming cost V 5 bases and J 4 bases, with 17 bases left between them. Germline CDR1 reads GTSNPN; CDR2 reads SVGIG (reference sequence). This CDR3 comprises 15 residues. CDR3 nucleotide sequence: TGTGCCTGGGGTCAGGGGAGAGGACCCACCGGGGAGCTGTTTTTT. As protein: CAWGQGRGPTGELFF.